Presented here are 14 T cell receptor beta chains from one specimen sequenced in a study of blood T cell repertoires in COVID-19. Data came from immunoSEQ multiplex PCR; TCRdb stores just in-frame clones and leaves some out. The sample consists of about 64,000 clones, roughly 93% of them appearing once. Sample: peripheral blood. These receptors all come from a human donor in a cohort sampled during active COVID-19.

This clone was recorded a few times. The V and J genes are TRBV19 and TRBJ1-4; D perhaps matches TRBD1 (5 bases). Germline CDR1 LNHDA, CDR2 SQIVND (reference sequence). The CDR3 has 15 residues. Trimming shortened V by 7 bases and J by 8 bases, and 20 bases separated the two germline ends. CDR3 bases: TGTGCCAGTACCCACCGGGACGGTCGGGGGGAAAAACTGTTTTTT. Translation: CASTHRDGRGEKLFF.

The V call is TRBV9, the J call TRBJ2-2, with unresolved D. Germline V gene lookup returns CDR1 SGDLS and CDR2 YYNGEE. Trimming took off 0 bases at V and 4 bases at J, with 13 bases between the two ends. The CDR3 spans 16 residues. The CDR3 loop reads CASSVAPSTATGELFF. DNA of the CDR3: TGTGCCAGCAGCGTAGCCCCCTCAACAGCCACCGGGGAGCTGTTTTTT.

The chain combines TRBV28 with TRBJ2-7; 10 bases fit TRBD1. This CDR3 comprises 15 residues. Unmatched junction bases numbered 10, after V lost 5 bases and J lost 6 bases. Germline V gene data show CDR1 as MDHEN and CDR2 as SYDVKM. The CDR3 DNA reads as TGTGCCAGCAGTCCCCGACAGGGGGCGGGTGGCGAGCAGTACTTC. It encodes CASSPRQGAGGEQYF.

The chain carries TRBV11-2 and TRBJ2-7, with 8 bases fitting TRBD2. CDR3 length: 15 amino acids. Losses at the gene ends were 8 bases for V and 4 bases for J; bases not matched to a gene: 13. In germline, CDR1 is SGHAT, CDR2 FQNNGV. The CDR3 sequence: CASFHPGGRIYEQYF. CDR3 coding DNA: TGTGCCAGCTTTCACCCCGGCGGGAGGATTTACGAGCAGTACTTC.

The sample holds a few counts of this clone. The chain is built from TRBV24-1 and TRBJ1-6; D may be TRBD1 (6 bases). The V end lost 6 bases, the J end lost 10 bases, and 12 bases lay between the germline ends. Germline V gives CDR1 KGHDR, CDR2 SFDVKD. The CDR3 is made up of 13 amino acids. In DNA form, the CDR3 reads TGTGCCACCAGTCAGGGGTCGAGGTCACCCCTCCACTTT. Its protein is CATSQGSRSPLHF.

The V gene is TRBV18, the J gene TRBJ2-5; the D is unclear. V was pared by 2 bases and J by 3 bases, with 4 bases between. This CDR3 is 12 amino acids long. CDR1 KGHSH and CDR2 LQKENI come from the germline V gene. CDR3 loop: CASSPSEETQYF. CDR3 nucleotide sequence: TGTGCCAGCTCACCATCAGAAGAGACCCAGTACTTC.

This chain connects TRBV7-9 to TRBJ2-1, with 7 bases that match TRBD2. Germline loops: CDR1 SEHNR, CDR2 FQNEAQ (reference sequence). J gave up 1 base and V 2 bases, and 5 bases lay outside the gene matches. The CDR3 sequence is 16 residues long. The CDR3 loop is CASSLTGTNSYNEQFF. The CDR3 DNA follows: TGTGCCAGCAGCTTAACCGGGACTAATTCCTACAATGAGCAGTTCTTC.

The chain recombines TRBV5-4 with TRBJ1-3; 7 bases are a match to TRBD1. J lost 0 bases, V lost 5 bases, and 2 bases had no gene match. The CDR3 loop spans 14 amino acids. Germline lookup yields CDR1 SGHNT and CDR2 YYREEE (reference sequence). The chain's CDR3 is CASRTGSSGNTIYF. The CDR3 bases are TGTGCCAGCAGGACAGGGAGCTCTGGAAACACCATATATTTT.

Worth noting for this clone: Additional DNA sequences in this sample encode the identical CDR3. The CDR3 DNA reads TGTGCCAGCAGCGTAGGACAGGGCCGGGAGACCCAGTACTTC. Amino acids: CASSVGQGRETQYF. This chain uses TRBV9 with TRBJ2-5, with 7 bases aligning to TRBD1. Germline CDR1 reads SGDLS; CDR2 reads YYNGEE. The CDR3 contains 14 residues. J lost 5 bases, V lost 0 bases, and 4 bases had no gene match.

This chain's CDR3 is CASRRQPPDNQPQHF. CDR3 sequence (DNA): TGTGCCAGCAGAAGACAGCCCCCTGACAATCAGCCCCAGCATTTT. V usage is TRBV27 and J usage is TRBJ1-5, with D maybe TRBD1 (5 bases). The CDR3 covers 15 residues. CDR1 is MNHEY, CDR2 SMNVEV, per germline (reference sequence). Trimming took 6 bases from V and 3 from J, leaving 15 bases between them.

The chain is built from TRBV5-4 and TRBJ2-3; 9 bases match TRBD2. The CDR3 contains 16 residues. The germline V gene has CDR1 SGHNT and CDR2 YYREEE (reference sequence). After removal of 5 bases from V and 1 base from J, the junction contained 8 bases not matched to a gene. CDR3 bases: TGTGCCAGCAGTTCGGCTCGGACTAGCGGCACAGATACGCAGTATTTT. Protein sequence: CASSSARTSGTDTQYF. Variable domain in full (rest from reference TRBV5-4 and TRBJ2-3): ETGVTQSPTHLIKTRGQQVTLRCSSQSGHNTVSWYQQALGQGPQFIFQYYREEENGRGNFPPRFSGLQFPNYSSELNVNALELDDSALYLCASSSARTSGTDTQYFGPGTRLTVL.

This chain joins TRBV27 and TRBJ1-5, with 10 bases fitting TRBD1. J gave up 4 bases and V 6 bases, and 9 bases lay outside the gene matches. CDR3 size: 16 residues. The germline V gene has CDR1 MNHEY and CDR2 SMNVEV (reference sequence). CDR3 region: CASRLSPDRGNQPQHF. CDR3 DNA: TGTGCCAGCAGGCTGAGTCCGGACAGGGGGAATCAGCCCCAGCATTTT.

This clone has just a few counts. The chain couples TRBV4-1 to TRBJ1-3; D uncertain. From germline, CDR1 is MGHRA and CDR2 YSYEKL. The CDR3 extends over 13 amino acids. Trimming pared 0 bases from V and 2 bases from J, leaving 2 bases between. Here the CDR3 DNA reads TGCGCCAGCAGCCAAGATACTGGAAACACCATATATTTT. The encoded protein is CASSQDTGNTIYF.

The chain links TRBV7-6 to TRBJ2-3; the match to TRBD2 covers 9 bases. This CDR3 has 16 residues. Germline trimming cut 2 bases from V and 2 bases from J; bases unmatched to any gene: 5. Germline loops: CDR1 SGHVS, CDR2 FNYEAQ. The CDR3, as DNA: TGTGCCAGCAGCTTACCGGGGACTAGCAACACAGATACGCAGTATTTT. It specifies CASSLPGTSNTDTQYF.